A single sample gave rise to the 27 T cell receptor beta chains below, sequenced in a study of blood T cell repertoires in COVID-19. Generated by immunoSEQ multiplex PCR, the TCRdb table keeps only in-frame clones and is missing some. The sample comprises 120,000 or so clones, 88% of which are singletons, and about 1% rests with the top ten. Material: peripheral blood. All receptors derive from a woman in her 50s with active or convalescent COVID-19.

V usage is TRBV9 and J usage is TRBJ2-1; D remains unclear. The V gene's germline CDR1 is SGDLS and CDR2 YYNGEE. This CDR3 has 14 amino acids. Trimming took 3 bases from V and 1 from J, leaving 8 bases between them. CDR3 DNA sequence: TGTGCCAGCAGCGGAATAGCTTCCTACAATGAGCAGTTCTTC. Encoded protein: CASSGIASYNEQFF.

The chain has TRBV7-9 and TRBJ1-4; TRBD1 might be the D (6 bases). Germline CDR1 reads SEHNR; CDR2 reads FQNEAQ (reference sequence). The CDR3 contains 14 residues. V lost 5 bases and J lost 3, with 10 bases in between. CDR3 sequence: CASSQQGSNEKLFF. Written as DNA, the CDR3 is TGTGCCAGCAGCCAACAGGGTTCTAATGAAAAACTGTTTTTT.

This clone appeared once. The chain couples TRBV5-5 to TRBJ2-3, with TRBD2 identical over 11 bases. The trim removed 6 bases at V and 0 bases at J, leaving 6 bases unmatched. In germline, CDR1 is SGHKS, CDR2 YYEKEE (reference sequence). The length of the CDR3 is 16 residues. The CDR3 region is CASTEGTSGSTDTQYF. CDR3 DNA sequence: TGTGCCAGCACCGAAGGGACTAGCGGAAGCACAGATACGCAGTATTTT. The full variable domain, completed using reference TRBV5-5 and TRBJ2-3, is DAGVTQSPTHLIKTRGQQVTLRCSPISGHKSVSWYQQVLGQGPQFIFQYYEKEERGRGNFPDRFSARQFPNYSSELNVNALLLGDSALYLCASTEGTSGSTDTQYFGPGTRLTVL.

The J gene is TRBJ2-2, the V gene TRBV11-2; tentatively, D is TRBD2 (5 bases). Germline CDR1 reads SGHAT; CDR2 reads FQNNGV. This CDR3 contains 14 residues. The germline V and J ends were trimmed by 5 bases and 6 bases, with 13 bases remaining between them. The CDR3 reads CASSTPRTPGELFF. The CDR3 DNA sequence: TGTGCCAGCAGCACACCACGGACTCCCGGGGAGCTGTTTTTT.

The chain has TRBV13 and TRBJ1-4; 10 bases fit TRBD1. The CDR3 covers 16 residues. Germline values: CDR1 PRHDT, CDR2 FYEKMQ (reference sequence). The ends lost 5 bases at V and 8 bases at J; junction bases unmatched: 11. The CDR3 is CASSPRQGADAEKLFF. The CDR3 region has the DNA TGTGCCAGCAGCCCTCGACAGGGGGCGGACGCGGAAAAACTGTTTTTT.

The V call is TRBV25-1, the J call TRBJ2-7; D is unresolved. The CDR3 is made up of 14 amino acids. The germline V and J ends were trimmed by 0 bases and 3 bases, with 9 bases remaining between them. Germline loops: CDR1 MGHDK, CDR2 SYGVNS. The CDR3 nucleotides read TGTGCCAGCAGTGAATACCCCGGCGGCTACGAGCAGTACTTC. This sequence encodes CASSEYPGGYEQYF.

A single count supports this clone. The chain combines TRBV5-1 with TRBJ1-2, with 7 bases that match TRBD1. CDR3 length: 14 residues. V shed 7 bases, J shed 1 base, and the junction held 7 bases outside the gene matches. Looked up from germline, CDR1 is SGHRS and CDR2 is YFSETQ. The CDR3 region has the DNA TGCGCCAGCGGGCCAGGGGGTCGTAACTATGGCTACACCTTC. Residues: CASGPGGRNYGYTF.

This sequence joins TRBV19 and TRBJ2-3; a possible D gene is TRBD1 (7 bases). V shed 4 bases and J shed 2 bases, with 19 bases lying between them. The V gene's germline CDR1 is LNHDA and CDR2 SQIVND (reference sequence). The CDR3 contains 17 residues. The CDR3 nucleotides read TGTGCCAGTAGTACCGACAGGGAGTCTAGCGACACAGATACGCAGTATTTT. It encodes CASSTDRESSDTDTQYF.

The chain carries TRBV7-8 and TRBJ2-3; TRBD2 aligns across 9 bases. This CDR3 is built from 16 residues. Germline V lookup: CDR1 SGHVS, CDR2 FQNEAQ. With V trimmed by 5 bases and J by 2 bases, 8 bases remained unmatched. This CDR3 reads CASSTFGGRATDTQYF. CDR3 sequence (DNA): TGTGCCAGCAGCACTTTCGGCGGGAGGGCCACAGATACGCAGTATTTT.

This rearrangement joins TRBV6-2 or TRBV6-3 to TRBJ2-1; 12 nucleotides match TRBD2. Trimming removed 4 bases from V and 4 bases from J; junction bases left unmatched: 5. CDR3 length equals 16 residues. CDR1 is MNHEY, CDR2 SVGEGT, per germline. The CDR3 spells CASSSPTSGRYNEQFF. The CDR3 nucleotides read TGTGCCAGCAGTTCACCCACTAGCGGGAGGTACAATGAGCAGTTCTTC.

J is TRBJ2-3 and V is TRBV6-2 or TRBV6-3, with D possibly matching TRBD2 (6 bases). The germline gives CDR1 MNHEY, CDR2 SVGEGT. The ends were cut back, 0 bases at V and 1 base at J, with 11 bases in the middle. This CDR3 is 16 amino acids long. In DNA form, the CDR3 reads TGTGCCAGCAGTTACTCGGGGACTGGAGGCACAGATACGCAGTATTTT. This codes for CASSYSGTGGTDTQYF.

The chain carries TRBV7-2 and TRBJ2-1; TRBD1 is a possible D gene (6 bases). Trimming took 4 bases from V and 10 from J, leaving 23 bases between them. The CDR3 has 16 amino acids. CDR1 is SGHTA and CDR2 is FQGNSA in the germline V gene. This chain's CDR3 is CASSSSGAASSGEQFF. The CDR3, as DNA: TGTGCCAGCAGCTCATCAGGGGCCGCTTCCTCAGGCGAGCAGTTCTTC.

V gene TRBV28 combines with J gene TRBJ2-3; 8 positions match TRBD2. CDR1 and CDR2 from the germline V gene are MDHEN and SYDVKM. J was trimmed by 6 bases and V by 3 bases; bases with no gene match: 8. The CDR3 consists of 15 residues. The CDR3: CASSFPGRASDTQYF. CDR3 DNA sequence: TGTGCCAGCAGTTTTCCCGGGAGGGCTTCGGATACGCAGTATTTT. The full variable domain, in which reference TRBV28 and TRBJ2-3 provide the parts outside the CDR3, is DVKVTQSSRYLVKRTGEKVFLECVQDMDHENMFWYRQDPGLGLRLIYFSYDVKMKEKGDIPEGYSVSREKKERFSLILESASTNQTSMYLCASSFPGRASDTQYFGPGTRLTVL.

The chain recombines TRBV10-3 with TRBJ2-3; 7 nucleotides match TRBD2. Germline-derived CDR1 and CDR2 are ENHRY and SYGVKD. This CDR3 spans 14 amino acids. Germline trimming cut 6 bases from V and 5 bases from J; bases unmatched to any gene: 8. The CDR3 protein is CAIRLGVAGDTQYF. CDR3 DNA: TGTGCCATCAGGCTCGGGGTAGCGGGAGATACGCAGTATTTT.

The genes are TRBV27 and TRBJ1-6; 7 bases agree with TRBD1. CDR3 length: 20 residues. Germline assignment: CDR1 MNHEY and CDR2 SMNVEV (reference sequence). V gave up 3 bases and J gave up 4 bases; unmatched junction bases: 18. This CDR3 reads CASSFLPLGTDTRYNSPLHF. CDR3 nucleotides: TGTGCCAGCAGTTTCCTTCCCCTCGGGACAGATACACGGTATAATTCACCCCTCCACTTT.

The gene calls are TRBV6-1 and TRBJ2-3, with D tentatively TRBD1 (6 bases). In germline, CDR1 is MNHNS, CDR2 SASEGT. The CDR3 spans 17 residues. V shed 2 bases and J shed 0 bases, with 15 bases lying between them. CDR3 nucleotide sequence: TGTGCCAGCAGTGAATTCAGTAGGGGGTCTAGCACAGATACGCAGTATTTT. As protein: CASSEFSRGSSTDTQYF.

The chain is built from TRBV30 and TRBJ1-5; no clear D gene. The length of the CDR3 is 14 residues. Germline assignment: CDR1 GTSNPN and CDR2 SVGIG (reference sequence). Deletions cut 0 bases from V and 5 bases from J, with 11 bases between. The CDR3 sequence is CAWSVRGKDQPQHF. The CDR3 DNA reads TGTGCCTGGAGTGTACGGGGAAAAGATCAGCCCCAGCATTTT.

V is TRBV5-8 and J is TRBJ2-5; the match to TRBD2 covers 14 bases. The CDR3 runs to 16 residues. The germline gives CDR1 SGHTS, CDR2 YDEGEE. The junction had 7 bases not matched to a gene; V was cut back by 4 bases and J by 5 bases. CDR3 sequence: CASSQGLAGALETQYF. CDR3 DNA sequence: TGTGCCAGCAGCCAGGGACTAGCGGGAGCATTGGAGACCCAGTACTTC.

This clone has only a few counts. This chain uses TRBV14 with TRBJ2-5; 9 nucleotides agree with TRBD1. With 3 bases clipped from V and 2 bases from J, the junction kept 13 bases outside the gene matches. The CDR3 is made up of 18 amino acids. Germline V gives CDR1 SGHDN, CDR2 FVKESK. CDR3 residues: CASSHGTGHRGMQETQYF. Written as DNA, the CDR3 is TGTGCCAGCAGCCATGGGACAGGGCATCGGGGGATGCAAGAGACCCAGTACTTC.

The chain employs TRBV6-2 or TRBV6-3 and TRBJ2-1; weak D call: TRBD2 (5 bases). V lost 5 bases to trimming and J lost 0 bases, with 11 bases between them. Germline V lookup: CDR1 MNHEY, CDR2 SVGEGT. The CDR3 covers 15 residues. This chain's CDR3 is CASSPEGNSYNEQFF. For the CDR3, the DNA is TGTGCCAGCAGTCCAGAGGGCAACTCCTACAATGAGCAGTTCTTC.

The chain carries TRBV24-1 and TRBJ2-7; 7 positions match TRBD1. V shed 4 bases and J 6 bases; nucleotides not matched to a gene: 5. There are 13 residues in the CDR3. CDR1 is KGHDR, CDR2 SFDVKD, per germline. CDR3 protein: CATSDHRGREQYF. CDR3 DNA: TGTGCCACCAGTGACCACAGGGGTCGCGAGCAGTACTTC.

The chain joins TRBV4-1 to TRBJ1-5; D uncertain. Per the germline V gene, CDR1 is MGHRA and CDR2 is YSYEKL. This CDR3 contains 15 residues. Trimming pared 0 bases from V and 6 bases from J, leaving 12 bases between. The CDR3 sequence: CASSQEPLGGQPQHF. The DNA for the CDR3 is TGCGCCAGCAGCCAAGAACCCCTAGGTGGTCAGCCCCAGCATTTT.

The CDR3 reads CAWSGATDSNQPQHF. CDR3 DNA sequence: TGTGCCTGGAGTGGGGCAACGGATAGCAATCAGCCCCAGCATTTT. V and J are TRBV30 and TRBJ1-5; no definite D call. The CDR3 loop spans 15 amino acids. Germline values: CDR1 GTSNPN, CDR2 SVGIG (reference sequence). The ends were cut back, 1 base at V and 0 bases at J, with 10 bases in the middle. The complete variable domain, with remaining parts taken from reference TRBV30 and TRBJ1-5, reads SQTIHQWPATLVQPVGSPLSLECTVEGTSNPNLYWYRQAAGRGLQLLFYSVGIGQISSEVPQNLSASRPQDRQFILSSKKLLLSDSGFYLCAWSGATDSNQPQHFGDGTRLSIL.

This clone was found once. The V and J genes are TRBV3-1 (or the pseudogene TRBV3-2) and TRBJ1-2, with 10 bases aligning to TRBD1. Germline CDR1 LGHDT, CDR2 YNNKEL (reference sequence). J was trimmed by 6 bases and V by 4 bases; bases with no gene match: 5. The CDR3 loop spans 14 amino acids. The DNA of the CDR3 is TGTGCCAGCAGCCGCACCGGGACAGGGGATGGCTACACCTTC. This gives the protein CASSRTGTGDGYTF.

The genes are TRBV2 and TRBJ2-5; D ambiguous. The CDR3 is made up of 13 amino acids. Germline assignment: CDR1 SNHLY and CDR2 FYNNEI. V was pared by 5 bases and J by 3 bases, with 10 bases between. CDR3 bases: TGTGCCAGCAGTATTGCCACTGAAGAGACCCAGTACTTC. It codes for CASSIATEETQYF. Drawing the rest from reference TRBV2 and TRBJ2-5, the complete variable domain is EPEVTQTPSHQVTQMGQEVILRCVPISNHLYFYWYRQILGQKVEFLVSFYNNEISEKSEIFDDQFSVERPDGSNFTLKIRSTKLEDSAMYFCASSIATEETQYFGPGTRLLVL.

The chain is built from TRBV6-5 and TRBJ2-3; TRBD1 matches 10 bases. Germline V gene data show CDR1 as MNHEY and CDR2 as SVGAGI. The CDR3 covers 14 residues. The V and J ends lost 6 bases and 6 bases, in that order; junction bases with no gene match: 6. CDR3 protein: CASRRGTGVDTQYF. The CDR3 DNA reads TGTGCCAGCAGACGCGGGACAGGGGTGGATACGCAGTATTTT.

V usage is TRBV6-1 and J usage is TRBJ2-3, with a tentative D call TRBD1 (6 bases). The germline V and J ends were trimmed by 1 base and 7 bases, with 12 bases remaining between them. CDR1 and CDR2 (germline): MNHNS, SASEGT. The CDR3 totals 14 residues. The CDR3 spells CASSEVSGAYTQYF. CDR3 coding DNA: TGTGCCAGCAGTGAAGTCTCAGGGGCTTATACGCAGTATTTT.